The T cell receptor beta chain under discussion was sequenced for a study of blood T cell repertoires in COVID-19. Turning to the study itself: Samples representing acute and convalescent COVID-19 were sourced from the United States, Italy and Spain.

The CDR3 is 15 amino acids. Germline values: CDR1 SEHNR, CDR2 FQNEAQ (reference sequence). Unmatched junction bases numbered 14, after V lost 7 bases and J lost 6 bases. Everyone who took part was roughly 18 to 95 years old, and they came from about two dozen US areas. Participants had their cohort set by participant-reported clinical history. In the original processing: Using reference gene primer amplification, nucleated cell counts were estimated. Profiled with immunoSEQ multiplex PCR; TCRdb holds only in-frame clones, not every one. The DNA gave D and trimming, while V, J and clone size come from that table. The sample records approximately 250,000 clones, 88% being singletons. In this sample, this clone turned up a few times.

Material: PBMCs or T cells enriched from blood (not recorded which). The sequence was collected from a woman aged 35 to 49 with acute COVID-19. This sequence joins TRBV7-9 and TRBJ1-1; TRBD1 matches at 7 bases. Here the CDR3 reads CASTTTRQGMSEAFF. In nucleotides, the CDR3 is TGTGCCAGCACCACCACCCGACAGGGTATGTCTGAAGCTTTCTTT.